This TCR beta chain derives from a study of Ad26.COV2.S vaccination and SARS-CoV-2 variants. Study-wide points: Total T cell responses may have been underestimated by the TCR breadth and depth analyses. Spike-specific TCR breadth was greater after Ad26.COV2.S than placebo.

Treatment given: around 19 received Ad26.COV2.S at low or high dose, single or two shots; about 5 received placebo; per-sample allocation not given. On day 63 after the first injection, vaccine and placebo recipients gave samples. Whoever gave the sample was an adult aged 18-55 years in Boston. Regarding this clone: Its antigen is undetermined.

With 1 base removed from V and 0 bases from J, the gap between germline ends came to 14 bases. Germline loops: CDR1 LGHNA, CDR2 YSLEER. The CDR3 runs to 17 residues. The method was immunoSEQ multiplex PCR; TCRdb's version includes in-frame clones alone and lacks a portion of them. The table lists about 320,000 clones, 90% of them singletons. This specimen was peripheral blood, taken in a trial of Ad26.COV2.S vaccine versus placebo. The sequence was obtained from a person aged 18-65 years who received the Ad26.COV2.S COVID-19 vaccine or a placebo. The chain recombines TRBV4-3 with TRBJ2-3; D gene unclear. Here the CDR3 reads CASSQGGRAPSTDTQYF. CDR3 DNA sequence: TGCGCCAGCAGCCAAGGTGGCCGAGCTCCTAGCACAGATACGCAGTATTTT.